A single sample is the source of the 24 T cell receptor beta chains below, sequenced in a study of cytomegalovirus exposure and HLA in healthy donors. This PCR relied on a set of 60 Vbeta primers and 13 Jbeta primers. Sequenced by immunoSEQ multiplex PCR; TCRdb stores in-frame clones only, minus some. This sample has about 120,000 clones, with 70% to 80% found just once. Sequenced sample: PBMCs. The receptors were gathered from a woman under 30 in good health and CMV-seronegative.

The rearrangement uses TRBV30 and TRBJ1-4; tentative D call: TRBD1 (6 bases). The CDR3 length is 19 residues. Trimming cost V 2 bases and J 3 bases, with 25 bases left between them. Germline CDR1 GTSNPN, CDR2 SVGIG (reference sequence). The CDR3 region is CAWSRTLDQRTEPNEKLFF. In DNA, the CDR3 is TGTGCCTGGAGTCGTACCCTCGACCAGAGGACAGAACCTAATGAAAAACTGTTTTTT.

V is TRBV7-9 and J is TRBJ1-1, with D possibly matching TRBD1 (5 bases). This CDR3 has 14 residues. V lost 5 bases, J lost 1 base, and 11 bases lay in between. CDR1 SEHNR and CDR2 FQNEAQ come from the germline V gene (reference sequence). The DNA for the CDR3 is TGTGCCAGCAGCGACTCGACAGAGAACACTGAAGCTTTCTTT. It translates to CASSDSTENTEAFF.

In its sample, this clone was seen once. The V gene is TRBV5-4, the J gene TRBJ1-1, with 7 bases matching TRBD1. Trimming took 4 bases from V and 1 from J; bases not matched to a gene: 4. Germline V gives CDR1 SGHNT, CDR2 YYREEE (reference sequence). This CDR3 has 14 residues. CDR3 amino acids: CASSRTGENTEAFF. CDR3 DNA sequence: TGTGCCAGCAGCCGGACAGGCGAGAACACTGAAGCTTTCTTT.

V usage is TRBV6-1 and J usage is TRBJ2-1; 12 bases align to TRBD2. J was trimmed by 3 bases and V by 4 bases; bases with no gene match: 4. Germline CDR1 reads MNHNS; CDR2 reads SASEGT. The CDR3 length is 16 residues. CDR3 loop: CASSALAGGLYNEQFF. CDR3 DNA: TGTGCCAGCAGTGCCCTAGCGGGGGGGCTCTACAATGAGCAGTTCTTC.

As to this clone: It is unclear where the CDR3 begins or ends on the DNA, so no DNA is shown, and the CDR3 is as TCRdb lists it. The CDR3 loop reads CASSSSDSHNEQFF. The chain joins TRBV5-4 to TRBJ2-1; the table names TRBD1, a call not compared with the DNA. Including both end residues, the CDR3 is 14 amino acids long. Per the germline V gene, CDR1 is SGHNT and CDR2 is YYREEE (reference sequence).

The CDR3 DNA reads as TGTGCCTGGAATCGGGGGTCAGGGGAGACCCAGTACTTC. Its translation is CAWNRGSGETQYF. V usage is TRBV30 and J usage is TRBJ2-5, with D possibly TRBD2 on 6 matching bases. The ends were cut back, 4 bases at V and 5 bases at J, with 14 bases in the middle. Looked up from germline, CDR1 is GTSNPN and CDR2 is SVGIG (reference sequence). The CDR3 runs to 13 residues.

The rearrangement joins TRBV7-6 to TRBJ1-2, with D unclear. V was clipped by 0 bases and J by 1 base, with 12 bases between them. Germline CDR1 SGHVS, CDR2 FNYEAQ. The CDR3 spans 16 residues. The CDR3 DNA sequence: TGTGCCAGCAGCTTAGCCATAGGACGGGATAACTATGGCTACACCTTC. It codes for CASSLAIGRDNYGYTF.

This sequence joins TRBV6-1 and TRBJ2-3, with 7 positions matching TRBD1. The CDR3 covers 15 residues. The trim removed 4 bases at V and 1 base at J, leaving 5 bases unmatched. CDR1 MNHNS and CDR2 SASEGT come from the germline V gene. The CDR3 loop is CASSGTGTGTDTQYF. CDR3 DNA: TGTGCCAGCAGTGGTACCGGGACAGGCACAGATACGCAGTATTTT.

The chain couples TRBV11-2 to TRBJ2-7; maybe TRBD1 (5 bases). The V gene's germline CDR1 is SGHAT and CDR2 FQNNGV. The CDR3 is 16 residues long. The V and J ends lost 3 bases and 4 bases respectively, with 19 bases between them. The CDR3 nucleotides are TGTGCCAGCAGCTTGGCCCAGGGAATCGGGCGATACGAGCAGTACTTC. The encoded protein is CASSLAQGIGRYEQYF. Filled out from reference TRBV11-2 and TRBJ2-7, the complete variable domain reads EAGVAQSPRYKIIEKRQSVAFWCNPISGHATLYWYQQILGQGPKLLIQFQNNGVVDDSQLPKDRFSAERLKGVDSTLKIQPAKLEDSAVYLCASSLAQGIGRYEQYFGPGTRLTVT.

The rearrangement uses TRBV5-6 and TRBJ2-2, with D possibly being TRBD2 (6 bases). This CDR3 contains 14 residues. Germline CDR1 reads SGHDT; CDR2 reads YYEEEE. Trimming took off 3 bases at V and 7 bases at J, with 13 bases between the two ends. Here the CDR3 DNA reads TGTGCCAGCAGCTCGGGGGTTCCAGGCGGGGAGCTGTTTTTT. Protein: CASSSGVPGGELFF. Full variable domain (missing parts from reference TRBV5-6 and TRBJ2-2): DAGVTQSPTHLIKTRGQQVTLRCSPKSGHDTVSWYQQALGQGPQFIFQYYEEEERQRGNFPDRFSGHQFPNYSSELNVNALLLGDSALYLCASSSGVPGGELFFGEGSRLTVL.

This clone came up a few times. J is TRBJ1-1 and V is TRBV28; D possibly corresponds to TRBD1 (5 bases). V was shortened by 3 bases and J by 10 bases, with 9 bases between the two germline ends. This CDR3 has 11 amino acids. Germline V gives CDR1 MDHEN, CDR2 SYDVKM. CDR3 region: CASSFRAAAFF. DNA of the CDR3: TGTGCCAGCAGTTTCAGGGCGGCAGCTTTCTTT. The variable domain in full, completed from reference TRBV28 and TRBJ1-1, reads DVKVTQSSRYLVKRTGEKVFLECVQDMDHENMFWYRQDPGLGLRLIYFSYDVKMKEKGDIPEGYSVSREKKERFSLILESASTNQTSMYLCASSFRAAAFFGQGTRLTVV.

The chain recombines TRBV29-1 with TRBJ1-2, with D possibly matching TRBD1 (5 bases). Germline V gene data show CDR1 as SQVTM and CDR2 as ANQGSEA. This CDR3 spans 12 amino acids. Trimming pared 7 bases from V and 9 bases from J, leaving 18 bases between. The CDR3 sequence is CSALGEYRRYTF. The DNA for the CDR3 is TGCAGCGCCCTTGGGGAATACAGGCGCTACACCTTC.

Worth noting for this clone: A read error is likely, as this CDR3 ends without the conserved phenylalanine or tryptophan. The genes are TRBV4-1 and TRBJ1-6, with D possibly being TRBD1 (6 bases). The V gene's germline CDR1 is MGHRA and CDR2 YSYEKL. V was trimmed by 3 bases and J by 7 bases, leaving 13 bases between them. The CDR3 spans 15 residues. CDR3 DNA sequence: TGCGCCAGCAGCCAGAACAGGGCCACGAATTCACCCCTCCACGTT. Its protein product is CASSQNRATNSPLHV.

This chain uses TRBV6-1 with TRBJ2-7, with 12 positions matching TRBD2. CDR1 is MNHNS, CDR2 SASEGT, per germline. This CDR3 has 15 amino acids. The junction had 9 bases not matched to a gene; V was cut back by 6 bases and J by 6 bases. As DNA, the CDR3 is TGTGCCAGCAGCCCGCTAGCGGGGGGGCCTAGCGAGCAGTACTTC. Encoded protein: CASSPLAGGPSEQYF.

This clone was picked up one time. The chain combines TRBV5-1 with TRBJ1-1; possible D gene TRBD1, 6 bases. The CDR3 extends over 15 amino acids. The germline V gene encodes CDR1 SGHRS and CDR2 YFSETQ. V lost 0 bases, J lost 3 bases, and 12 bases lay in between. The CDR3 nucleotides are TGCGCCAGCAGCTTGGGGGGGGCGGGAGACACTGAAGCTTTCTTT. Translation: CASSLGGAGDTEAFF. The whole variable domain, remainder taken from reference TRBV5-1 and TRBJ1-1, is KAGVTQTPRYLIKTRGQQVTLSCSPISGHRSVSWYQQTPGQGLQFLFEYFSETQRNKGNFPGRFSGRQFSNSRSEMNVSTLELGDSALYLCASSLGGAGDTEAFFGQGTRLTVV.

The V call is TRBV5-1, the J call TRBJ2-2, with D hard to call. Germline V gives CDR1 SGHRS, CDR2 YFSETQ. Trimming removed 0 bases at V and 1 base at J, with 7 bases between. The CDR3 runs to 15 residues. As DNA, the CDR3 is TGCGCCAGCAGCTTGGTGTTCCTGAACACCGGGGAGCTGTTTTTT. This sequence encodes CASSLVFLNTGELFF.

V is TRBV2 and J is TRBJ1-5; tentatively, D is TRBD1 (5 bases). The CDR3 contains 16 residues. Looked up from germline, CDR1 is SNHLY and CDR2 is FYNNEI. Deletions cut 4 bases from V and 4 bases from J, with 17 bases between. The CDR3 here is CASSAAQAGINQPQHF. The DNA of the CDR3 is TGTGCCAGCAGTGCAGCTCAGGCAGGGATTAATCAGCCCCAGCATTTT.

This clone was detected only a few times. The V and J genes are TRBV6-1 and TRBJ2-2; perhaps TRBD1 as D (5 bases). V was pared by 4 bases and J by 6 bases, with 15 bases between. Germline loops: CDR1 MNHNS, CDR2 SASEGT. The CDR3 loop spans 15 amino acids. The DNA of the CDR3 is TGTGCCAGCAGTGGAATCAGGGTTCAGGCCGGGGAGCTGTTTTTT. This translates into CASSGIRVQAGELFF.

The chain has TRBV5-1 and TRBJ2-3, with D tentatively TRBD2 (5 bases). CDR3 length equals 13 residues. Per the germline V gene, CDR1 is SGHRS and CDR2 is YFSETQ. Trimming shortened V by 7 bases and J by 2 bases, and 11 bases separated the two germline ends. DNA for the CDR3: TGCGCCAGCTACACGGGGATCACAGATACGCAGTATTTT. This gives the protein CASYTGITDTQYF.

The chain uses TRBV25-1 and TRBJ2-5; 12 bases align to TRBD2. The germline V gene has CDR1 MGHDK and CDR2 SYGVNS. V lost 2 bases, J lost 5 bases, and 6 bases stayed unmatched. The CDR3 is made up of 16 amino acids. In DNA form, the CDR3 reads TGTGCCAGCAGTGAACTGCTAGCGGGGGGGCTGGAGACCCAGTACTTC. It encodes CASSELLAGGLETQYF.

The gene calls are TRBV5-4 and TRBJ1-1; 9 nucleotides line up with TRBD1. With 1 base clipped from V and 5 bases from J, the junction kept 3 bases outside the gene matches. The CDR3 extends over 14 amino acids. The germline V gene encodes CDR1 SGHNT and CDR2 YYREEE (reference sequence). CDR3 region: CASSLKGQGTEAFF. The CDR3 nucleotides read TGTGCCAGCAGCTTGAAGGGACAGGGAACTGAAGCTTTCTTT. The complete variable domain, with remaining parts taken from reference TRBV5-4 and TRBJ1-1, reads ETGVTQSPTHLIKTRGQQVTLRCSSQSGHNTVSWYQQALGQGPQFIFQYYREEENGRGNFPPRFSGLQFPNYSSELNVNALELDDSALYLCASSLKGQGTEAFFGQGTRLTVV.

CDR3 loop: CASSPTFHTEAFF. The CDR3 DNA reads as TGTGCCAGCAGTCCGACATTCCACACTGAAGCTTTCTTT. The chain joins TRBV6-5 to TRBJ1-1; no clear D gene. The V and J ends lost 5 bases and 3 bases respectively, with 10 bases between them. From germline, CDR1 is MNHEY and CDR2 SVGAGI. This CDR3 is 13 amino acids long.

This rearrangement joins TRBV28 to TRBJ1-2; 9 nucleotides match TRBD1. The V segment lost 6 bases and the J segment 5 bases; nucleotides outside the gene matches: 4. This CDR3 spans 13 amino acids. Germline V gene data show CDR1 as MDHEN and CDR2 as SYDVKM. The CDR3 nucleotides are TGTGCCAGCAGCATGGGACAGGGATATGGCTACACCTTC. Its protein is CASSMGQGYGYTF.

This chain links TRBV4-2 with TRBJ1-1, with D tentatively TRBD1 (6 bases). Trimming removed 1 base from V and 0 bases from J, with 27 bases in between. Germline V CDR1 and CDR2: LGHNA, YNFKEQ. The CDR3 is made up of 21 amino acids. CDR3 coding DNA: TGTGCCAGCAGCCAAGGGCAATTAGATGTAGGGGGACAACTCTTGAACACTGAAGCTTTCTTT. Protein: CASSQGQLDVGGQLLNTEAFF.